This T cell receptor (beta chain) is from a study of human T cells and chemical hapten exposure. The overall study: A mostly female patient group had alopecia areata, totalis or universalis.

TCRdb reprocessed the RACE reads via MiXCR and lists one record per CDR3 protein. The table has more than 90,000 distinct CDR3 sequences, about an eighth seen once. V shed 0 bases and J shed 1 base, with 13 bases lying between them. The CDR3 loop spans 16 amino acids. Germline loops: CDR1 LNHNV, CDR2 YYDKDF (reference sequence). As to time point: patch test 2, 6 weeks after DPC sensitization. Sample treatment: therapeutic diphenylcyclopropenone sensitization with weekly scalp DPC. Donors were 18 to 70-year-old alopecia patients suitable for DPC. This clonotype was observed at least ten times. Its antigen is currently unknown. General study points: TCRs at high frequency, those above 1 in 1000, did not change with DPC sensitization.

The source material was whole blood, sampled in connection with sensitization to the hapten diphenylcyclopropenone (DPC). This TCR came from a woman between 35 and 50 years old with alopecia areata. Some clones in this sample may be carry-over from other donors' samples. This rearrangement joins TRBV15 to TRBJ2-7; D is unclear. CDR3 sequence: CATSRDPTPGSYEQYF. For the CDR3, the DNA is TGTGCCACCAGCAGAGATCCGACCCCCGGGTCCTACGAGCAGTACTTC.